The TCR beta chain described here comes from a study of T cells in Graves' hyperthyroidism and ophthalmopathy (dated by TCRdb to between 2018 and 2021). For the study in its entirety: Peripheral blood samples were taken at the time of initial diagnosis, prior to any treatment. TCR V-J signatures able to tell the groups apart were searched for in a discovery cohort of some 100 patients, of whom more than 40 had Graves' ophthalmopathy and some 60 had stable Graves' hyperthyroidism. Whether ophthalmopathy could be predicted prospectively was tested in an independent validation cohort made up of under 20 hyperthyroidism patients plus 17 patients who later progressed to ophthalmopathy. The approximately 100 discovery patients were randomly divided into training and test sets at a 7:3 ratio. The study also compared thyroid tissue and blood T-cell repertoires from over 5 Graves' hyperthyroidism patients. After blood sampling, hyperthyroidism patients were treated with methimazole at a starting dose of 30 mg daily, and ophthalmopathy patients were treated with high-dose intravenous methylprednisolone. The paper describes TCR Vbeta CDR3 sequencing of about 140 peripheral blood samples, made up of approximately 40 ophthalmopathy patients, 70 to 75 hyperthyroidism patients and roughly 17 progressor patients.

Of note for this clonotype: Its cognate antigen has yet to be identified. The input lacks base qualities; no much larger clone sits a single base away.

Stable Graves' hyperthyroidism was defined as no progression to ophthalmopathy during 18 months of follow-up. The hyperthyroidism patients were between 18 and 65 years old and newly diagnosed, with a disease duration of less than 2 months. Patients with uncontrolled infections, other autoimmune diseases, pregnancy or lactation were excluded. Diagnoses were established on the basis of clinical symptoms, serum thyroxine and TRAb, thyroid ultrasound, and orbital computed tomography. PBMCs were separated from 10 ml of fresh peripheral blood using Ficoll-Paque density gradient centrifugation. Trizol reagent was used to extract total RNA, and RNA quality was then checked on an Agilent 2100 Bioanalyzer. Amplification of TCR beta CDR3 regions was carried out from RNA transcripts. The first round of RT-PCR for the TCR CDR3 was performed with the HTBI primer set and the Qiagen OneStep RT-PCR kit. Libraries were constructed in a second round of multiplex PCR, after which size selection and purification were performed. Libraries were sequenced paired-end with 100 bp reads on an Illumina HiSeq2000. In the paper's pipeline: Raw data were processed with SOAPnuke, discarding reads with adapters, uncalled bases, mean Phred below 15, or no exact constant-primer or identifier match. COPE v1.2.5 was used to merge high-quality paired reads, and clonotypes were defined as unique nucleotide sequences. MiTCR v1.1 was used to align the clonotypes against IMGT TRBV, TRBD and TRBJ reference segments. The analysis was restricted to V-J combinations with a frequency above 0.0001, which together covered roughly 99% of the repertoires. The TCS score was defined as the ratio of F50 (clonal expansion) to E x V (chaos), calculated using BLOSUM62-based TCRdist between CDR3 peptides within each V-J. Welch's t-statistics and random forest reduced 450 to 600 V-J features to 13, which were used in a naive Bayes classifier (R e1071). In TCRdb, the public reads were trimmed at Q25 with fastp and aligned with MiXCR, with productive beta chains retained. Rows are unified per CDR3 protein, each entry keeping the most common DNA and genes. TCRdb, not the authors, supplied the V and J calls. For this sample there are about 200,000 distinct CDR3 sequences; roughly 18% appear just once. The ten largest clones represent about two fifths of the sample.

What the study reported, not specific to this receptor: In validation, progression to ophthalmopathy was predicted by the model with roughly 71% sensitivity and roughly 76% specificity, a median of about 6.8 months before onset. Blood samples also contained most of the expanded thyroid clonotypes (frequency above 0.001), which suggests that blood repertoires may reflect thyroid immune responses. Sample size was not statistically predetermined, and investigators were not blinded to group allocation. A 13 V-J signature model separated ophthalmopathy from stable hyperthyroidism, with approximately 87% sensitivity and about 81% specificity in cross-validation and 80%/75% in testing.

Deletion took 2 bases off V and 6 bases off J, with a span of 16 bases between the germline ends. Sequences MGHDK (CDR1) and SYGVNS (CDR2) are obtained from the germline V gene. Including cysteine and phenylalanine, the CDR3 has 15 amino acids. The DNA shown is the 45-base CDR3, in frame from base 1. The sequence is built from TRBV25-1 and TRBJ1-1; too little of a D gene remains to name it. This receptor was taken from a man aged 40-55 years with Graves' hyperthyroidism. The sequencing input was blood. The CDR3 sequence is CASSEISAGVAEAFF. The sequenced DNA is TGTGCCAGCAGTGAAATTTCGGCAGGAGTGGCTGAAGCTTTCTTT.